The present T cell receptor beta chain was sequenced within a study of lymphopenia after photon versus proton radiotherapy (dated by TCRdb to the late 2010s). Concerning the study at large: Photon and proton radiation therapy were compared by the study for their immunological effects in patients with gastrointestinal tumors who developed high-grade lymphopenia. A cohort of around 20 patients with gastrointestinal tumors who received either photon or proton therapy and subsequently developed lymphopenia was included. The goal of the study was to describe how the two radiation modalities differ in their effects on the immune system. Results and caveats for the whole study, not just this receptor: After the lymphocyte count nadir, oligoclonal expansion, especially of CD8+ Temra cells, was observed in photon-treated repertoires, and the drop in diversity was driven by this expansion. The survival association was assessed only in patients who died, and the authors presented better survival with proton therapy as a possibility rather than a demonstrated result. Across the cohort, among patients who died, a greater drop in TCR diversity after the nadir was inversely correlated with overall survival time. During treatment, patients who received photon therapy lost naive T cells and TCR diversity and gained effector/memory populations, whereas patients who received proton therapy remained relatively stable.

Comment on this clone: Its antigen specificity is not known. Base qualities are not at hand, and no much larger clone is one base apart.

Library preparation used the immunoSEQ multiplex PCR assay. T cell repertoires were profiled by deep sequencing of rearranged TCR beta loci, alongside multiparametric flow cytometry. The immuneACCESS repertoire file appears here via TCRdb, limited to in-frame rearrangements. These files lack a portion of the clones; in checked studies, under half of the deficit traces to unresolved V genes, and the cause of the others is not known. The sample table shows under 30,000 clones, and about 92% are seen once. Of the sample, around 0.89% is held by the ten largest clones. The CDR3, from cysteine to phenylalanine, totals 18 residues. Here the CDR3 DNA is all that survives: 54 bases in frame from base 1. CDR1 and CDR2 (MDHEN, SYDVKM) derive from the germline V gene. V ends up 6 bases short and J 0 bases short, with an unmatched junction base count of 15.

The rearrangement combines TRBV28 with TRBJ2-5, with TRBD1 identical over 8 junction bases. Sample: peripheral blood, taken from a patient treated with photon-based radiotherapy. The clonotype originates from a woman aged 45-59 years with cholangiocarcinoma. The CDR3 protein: CASSLHSWGQENQETQYF. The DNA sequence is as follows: TGTGCCAGCAGCCTGCACTCTTGGGGACAGGAGAACCAAGAGACCCAGTACTTC.